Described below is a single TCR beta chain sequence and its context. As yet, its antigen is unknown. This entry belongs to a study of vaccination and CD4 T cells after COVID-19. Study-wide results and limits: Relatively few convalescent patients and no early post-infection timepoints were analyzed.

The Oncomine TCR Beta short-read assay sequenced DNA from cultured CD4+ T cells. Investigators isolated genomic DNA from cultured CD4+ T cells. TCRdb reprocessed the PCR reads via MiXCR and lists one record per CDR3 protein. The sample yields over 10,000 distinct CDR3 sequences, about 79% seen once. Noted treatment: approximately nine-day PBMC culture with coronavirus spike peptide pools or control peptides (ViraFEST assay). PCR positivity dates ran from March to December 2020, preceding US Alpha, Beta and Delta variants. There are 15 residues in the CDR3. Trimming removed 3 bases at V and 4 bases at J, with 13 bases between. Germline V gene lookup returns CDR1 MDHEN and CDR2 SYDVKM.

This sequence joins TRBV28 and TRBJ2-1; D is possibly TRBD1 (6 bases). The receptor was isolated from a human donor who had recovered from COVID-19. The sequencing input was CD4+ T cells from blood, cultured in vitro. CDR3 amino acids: CASSLRQGSYNEQFF. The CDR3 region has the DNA TGTGCCAGCAGTTTGAGGCAGGGGAGTTACAATGAGCAGTTCTTC. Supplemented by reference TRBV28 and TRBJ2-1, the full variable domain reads DVKVTQSSRYLVKRTGEKVFLECVQDMDHENMFWYRQDPGLGLRLIYFSYDVKMKEKGDIPEGYSVSREKKERFSLILESASTNQTSMYLCASSLRQGSYNEQFFGPGTRLTVL.